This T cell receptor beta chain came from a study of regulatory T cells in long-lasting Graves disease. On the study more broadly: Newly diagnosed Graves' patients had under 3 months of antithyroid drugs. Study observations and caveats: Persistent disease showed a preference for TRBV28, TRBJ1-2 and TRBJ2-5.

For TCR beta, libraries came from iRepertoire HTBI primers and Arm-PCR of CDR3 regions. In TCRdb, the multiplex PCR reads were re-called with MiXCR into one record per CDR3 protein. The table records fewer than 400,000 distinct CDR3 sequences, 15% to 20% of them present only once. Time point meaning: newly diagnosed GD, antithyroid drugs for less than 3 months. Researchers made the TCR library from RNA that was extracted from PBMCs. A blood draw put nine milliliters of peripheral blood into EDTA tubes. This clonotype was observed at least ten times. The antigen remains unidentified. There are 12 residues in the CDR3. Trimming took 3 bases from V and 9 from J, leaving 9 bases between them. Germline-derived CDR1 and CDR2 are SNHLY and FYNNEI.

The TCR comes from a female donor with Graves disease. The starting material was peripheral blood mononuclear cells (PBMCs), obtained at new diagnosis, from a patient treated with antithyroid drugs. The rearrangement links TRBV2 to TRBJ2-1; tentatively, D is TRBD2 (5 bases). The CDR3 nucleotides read TGTGCCAGCAGTGACCCTCGGGGTGAGCAGTTCTTC. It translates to CASSDPRGEQFF.